This TCR beta chain was profiled in a study of cytomegalovirus exposure and HLA in healthy donors. Study details: Most donors, 81% of 350 to 450 genotyped, fell in the Caucasian-associated ancestry cluster.

General study points: Later, an analysis found that common viral pathogens appeared to be linked with several of the most significant clusters. TCR association rates varied by HLA locus in a later analysis, with DRB1 highest and HLA-C lowest. In most subjects, TCR beta sequences reportedly gave accurate predictions of HLA-A and HLA-B alleles.

A note on this clone: As yet, its antigen is unknown.

Primers included in the PCR were 60 Vbeta and 13 Jbeta primers. Measured with immunoSEQ multiplex PCR; TCRdb has only the in-frame clones, and not every one. This sample yields about 150,000 clones, of which about 60% are seen a single time; roughly 6.8% belongs to the top ten. The CDR3 runs 16 residues. Looked up from germline, CDR1 is SGHDT and CDR2 is YYEEEE. Germline trimming cut 6 bases from V and 8 bases from J; bases unmatched to any gene: 16. This TCR was sampled from a woman in her fifties or sixties in good health and CMV-seropositive. V and J are TRBV5-6 and TRBJ2-1; 8 bases are shared with TRBD2. The sequenced sample was PBMCs. CDR3 DNA sequence: TGTGCCAGCACACTCCCGGGCGGACTAGCTTTCCATGAGCAGTTCTTC. It is translated as CASTLPGGLAFHEQFF.